A selection of T cell receptor beta chains follows, all from one sample in a study of cytomegalovirus exposure and HLA in healthy donors. Libraries were prepared by immunoSEQ multiplex PCR; TCRdb keeps only in-frame clonotypes and omits some of them. The repertoire consists of approximately 130,000 clones, with around 72% occurring once and the leading ten covering approximately 1.8%. The sample consisted of PBMCs. These receptors originate from a woman in her forties in good health and CMV-seronegative. Each CDR3 is given with its conserved first and last residue. D genes are given only for firm matches. Clone size, where shown, is once, few, many, or a class for clones that have expanded.

TRBV5-1,-,-,TRBJ2-7,CASSLDPLGEQYF,TGCGCCAGCAGCTTGGACCCACTTGGCGAGCAGTACTTC
TRBV28,TRBD1,-,TRBJ1-5,CASSLGTGRQPQHF,TGTGCCAGCAGTTTAGGGACAGGGCGGCAGCCCCAGCATTTT
TRBV28,-,-,TRBJ1-1,CASTILAGEGEAFF,TGTGCCAGCACCATACTCGCGGGGGAGGGGGAAGCTTTCTTC
TRBV6-1,-,-,TRBJ1-3,CASSEQGSGNTIYF,TGTGCCAGCAGTGAGCAGGGTTCTGGAAACACCATATATTTT
TRBV28,TRBD1,-,TRBJ1-2,CASRGTGGMRNYGYTF,TGTGCCAGCCGGGGGACAGGTGGAATGCGGAACTATGGCTACACCTTC
TRBV5-1,-,-,TRBJ1-1,CASSLGDSPAIF,TGCGCCAGCAGCTTGGGTGACAGCCCAGCTATCTTT
TRBV18,-,-,TRBJ1-6,CASSPLRRDNSPLHF,TGTGCCAGCTCACCACTTCGGCGGGATAATTCACCCCTCCACTTT
TRBV7-2,TRBD2,few,TRBJ2-3,CASSPTSGGFTDTQYF,TGTGCCAGCAGCCCCACTAGCGGGGGTTTCACAGATACGCAGTATTTT
TRBV7-2,-,few,TRBJ2-7,CASSFGAVGRISYEQYF,TGTGCCAGCAGCTTTGGGGCAGTGGGGCGTATCTCCTACGAGCAGTACTTC
TRBV6-6,TRBD1,few,TRBJ1-5,CASSRQGGGQPQHF,TGTGCCAGCAGCCGACAGGGGGGCGGTCAGCCCCAGCATTTT
TRBV5-1,-,-,TRBJ2-4,CASSPVPEAKNIQYF,TGCGCCAGCAGCCCAGTCCCGGAGGCCAAAAACATTCAGTACTTC
TRBV6-1,-,few,TRBJ1-3,CASSAQGSGNTIYF,TGTGCCAGCAGCGCCCAAGGGAGCGGAAACACCATATATTTT
TRBV5-1,-,-,TRBJ1-6,CASSFDSPYNSPLHF,TGCGCCAGCAGCTTCGACAGCCCCTATAATTCACCCCTCCACTTT
TRBV5-4,-,-,TRBJ2-1,CASRPVAGDEQFF,TGTGCCAGCAGGCCTGTAGCCGGGGATGAGCAGTTCTTC
TRBV6-6,-,once,TRBJ1-1,CASSYSAGLNTEAFF,TGTGCCAGCAGTTATTCGGCAGGGTTGAACACTGAAGCTTTCTTT
TRBV5-1,-,-,TRBJ2-1,CASSLQGNSYNEQFF,TGCGCCAGCAGCCTACAGGGCAATTCTTACAATGAGCAGTTCTTC
TRBV19,-,-,TRBJ1-1,CASSIDREGTEAFF,TGTGCCAGTAGTATAGACAGGGAGGGCACTGAAGCTTTCTTT
TRBV28,-,-,TRBJ1-3,CASSRGDSGNTIYF,TGTGCCAGCAGTCGGGGGGACTCTGGAAACACCATATATTTT
TRBV7-3,TRBD2,once,TRBJ2-1,CASSKRGGLGEQFF,TGTGCCAGCAGCAAGCGGGGGGGCCTAGGGGAGCAGTTCTTC
TRBV19,TRBD1,-,TRBJ1-5,CASIGRDRINQPQHF,TGTGCCAGTATTGGACGGGACAGGATCAATCAGCCCCAGCATTTT
TRBV9,-,-,TRBJ2-5,CASSIRGQETQYF,TGTGCCAGCAGCATCCGGGGGCAAGAGACCCAGTACTTC
TRBV11-3,-,-,TRBJ2-4,CASSLTEGIQYF,TGTGCCAGCAGCCTGACCGAGGGCATTCAGTACTTC
TRBV25-1,-,-,TRBJ2-2,CASSDQNTGELFF,TGTGCCAGCAGTGACCAGAACACCGGGGAGCTGTTTTTT
TRBV28,TRBD1,-,TRBJ1-2,CASSLSDRGYGYTF,TGTGCCAGCAGTTTATCGGACAGGGGTTATGGCTACACCTTC
TRBV4-2,TRBD2,-,TRBJ2-3,CASSQESGEGLDTQYF,TGTGCCAGCAGCCAAGAGTCGGGGGAGGGATTGGATACGCAGTATTTT
TRBV6-1,TRBD1,-,TRBJ2-1,CASSEGRDRGNEQFF,TGTGCCAGCAGTGAAGGTCGGGACAGGGGCAATGAGCAGTTCTTC
TRBV9,TRBD2,few,TRBJ2-2,CASSVPSGRAGGGELFF,TGTGCCAGCAGCGTCCCTAGCGGGAGGGCCGGAGGCGGGGAGCTGTTTTTT
TRBV6-1,TRBD1,-,TRBJ1-2,CASRDLQGAKGYTF,TGTGCCAGCAGAGATCTACAGGGGGCGAAGGGCTACACCTTC
TRBV28,-,-,TRBJ1-1,CASNTPALMNTEAFF,TGTGCCAGCAACACCCCTGCCCTCATGAACACTGAAGCTTTCTTT
TRBV6-1,TRBD1,once,TRBJ2-2,CASKGTGDGTGELFF,TGTGCCAGCAAAGGGACAGGGGACGGCACCGGGGAGCTGTTTTTT
TRBV25-1,-,-,TRBJ2-7,CASSEIEYEQYF,TGTGCCAGCAGTGAAATAGAGTACGAGCAGTACTTC
TRBV19,TRBD1,-,TRBJ1-1,CASRPGTGYNTEAFF,TGTGCCAGTAGGCCAGGGACAGGGTACAACACTGAAGCTTTCTTT
TRBV28,TRBD2,once,TRBJ2-7,CASSPRSGAYEQYF,TGTGCCAGTTCCCCAAGGAGCGGGGCCTACGAGCAGTACTTC
TRBV6-5,TRBD1,-,TRBJ1-2,CASIKGQGYYGYTF,TGTGCCAGCATCAAGGGACAGGGCTACTATGGCTACACCTTC
TRBV28,-,-,TRBJ1-3,CASSTGLRNTIYF,TGTGCCAGCAGTACGGGGTTGCGAAACACCATATATTTT
TRBV9,TRBD2,-,TRBJ2-2,CASSAGTSGPGELFF,TGTGCCAGCAGCGCAGGGACTAGCGGGCCCGGGGAGCTGTTTTTT
TRBV11-2,-,-,TRBJ2-7,CASSLYINYEQYF,TGTGCCAGCAGCTTGTACATAAACTACGAGCAGTACTTC
TRBV7-3,-,-,TRBJ2-3,CASSPGVFTDTQYF,TGTGCCAGCAGCCCGGGGGTCTTCACAGATACGCAGTATTTT
TRBV7-8,-,-,TRBJ1-4,CASSPGRRATNEKLFF,TGTGCCAGCAGCCCCGGACGGAGGGCAACTAATGAAAAACTGTTTTTT
TRBV6-1,-,-,TRBJ2-4,CASSGGPVLAKNIQYF,TGTGCCAGCAGTGGGGGGCCAGTACTAGCCAAAAACATTCAGTACTTC
TRBV6-1,-,-,TRBJ2-1,CASDRAEGRYEQFF,TGTGCCAGCGACCGGGCCGAGGGCCGCTATGAGCAGTTCTTC
TRBV5-1,TRBD2,-,TRBJ2-7,CASSAGLSYEQYF,TGCGCCAGCAGCGCGGGACTATCCTACGAGCAGTACTTC
TRBV2,TRBD1,-,TRBJ2-7,CASDRGNEQYF,TGTGCCAGCGACAGGGGGAATGAGCAGTACTTC
TRBV28,-,-,TRBJ1-3,CASSLVGSGVGGNTIYF,TGTGCCAGCAGTTTAGTTGGCTCAGGTGTGGGTGGAAACACCATATATTTT